This T cell receptor (beta chain) was sequenced in a study of graft-versus-host responses after intestinal transplantation listed by TCRdb under 2021. With regard to the full study: Recipients received multivisceral, liver-intestinal, or isolated intestinal transplants. Anti-thymocyte globulin induction was given to all recipients, followed by maintenance tacrolimus and steroids for 2 to 4 years. After intestinal transplantation, graft-versus-host and host-versus-graft alloreactive T cell clones in the graft, circulation and bone marrow were tracked using bulk TCR-beta CDR3 sequencing. To identify alloreactive clones, pre-transplant mixed lymphocyte reaction products were sequenced and then compared with unstimulated pre-transplant donor and recipient T cells. Of the roughly 24 intestinal transplant recipients enrolled in the cohort, one of whom was a retransplant, a few patients without pretransplant specimens were excluded. A peak of at least 4% donor T cells among recipient peripheral blood mononuclear cells was the definition used for donor T cell macrochimerism. Rather than being sequenced by the commercial service, samples from a few later patients were sequenced in-house on an Illumina MiSeq and processed with MiXCR.

Blood samples were collected up to 4 times in the first month after transplant and then at least monthly when available. Remarks on this clone: This clone's antigen is unknown. One base away there is no much larger clone; base qualities are not given.

The method was the immunoSEQ multiplex PCR assay. High-throughput TCR-beta CDR3 sequencing of genomic DNA from most patients was performed by Adaptive Biotechnologies. The source study handled its data this way. Adaptive's ImmunoSEQ software was the source of the TCR sequencing data for roughly 19 patients, while three other patients were processed with MiXCR and VDJtools. Because the origin of CDR3 nucleotide sequences shared between donor and recipient could not be assigned, those sequences were removed. At least 2-fold expansion over unstimulated cells and a minimum CFSE-low frequency of 0.002% (template counts) or 0.001% (read counts) were required for clones to be classified as alloreactive. Clones were considered mappable if detected in sequenced pre-transplant spleen, lymph node, or MLR CFSE-low populations of the donor or recipient. Cumulative frequency of alloreactive clones was calculated as a percentage of all sequences weighted by copy number. Drawn from immuneACCESS, this table holds only the in-frame rearrangements with V and J called that TCRdb kept. Clones are partly lost; checked studies trace under half to an unresolved V gene and leave the rest unexplained. That table furnishes V, J and clone size, whereas the DNA furnished D and trimming. Present in this sample are about 29,000 clones, 70% to 90% of which were seen just once. The biggest ten clones account for roughly 12% of the sample.

Broad study findings and their caveats: Early after transplant, peak levels of circulating GvH clones were associated with declines in HvG clones. High GvH to HvG T cell clonal ratios were observed in the allografts of patients with donor T cell macrochimerism. Conclusions were limited by the relatively low number and heterogeneity of intestinal transplant patients. GvH clones were detected in recipient bone marrow, and some appeared earlier in ileal mucosa or blood, consistent with an intestinal mucosal origin.

The CDR3, cysteine through phenylalanine, is 16 amino acids long. Just CDR3 DNA is preserved here, 48 bases in frame from base 1. Trimming at the junction amounts to 5 bases on V and 6 bases on J, and the germline ends lie 22 bases apart. The germline V gene specifies SGHTA as CDR1 and FQGNSA as CDR2. Sequencing used PBMCs, obtained 450 to 480 days after intestinal transplantation. The rearranged chain carries TRBV7-2 and TRBJ1-2; TRBD1 could be the D gene, as 5 bases match. The origin of this receptor is a human patient who received an intestinal transplant, so some T cells may come from the graft donor. In nucleotide form, the sequence is TGTGCCAGCAGCCCCCGGGTAGGGGAGGGCAGGAATGGCTACACCTTC. Its amino acids are CASSPRVGEGRNGYTF. The reference TRBV7-2 and TRBJ1-2 proteins fill in what lies around the CDR3, so the full variable domain reads GAGVSQSPSNKVTEKGKDVELRCDPISGHTALYWYRQSLGQGLEFLIYFQGNSAPDKSGLPSDRFSAERTGGSVSTLTIQRTQQEDSAVYLCASSPRVGEGRNGYTFGSGTRLTVV.